The 3 T cell receptor beta chains listed next were all sequenced from one sample in a study of CD8 T cells in Susac syndrome. RNA amounts of roughly 0.5 to 1 ug underwent reverse transcription with random hexamers. TCRdb recomputed calls from the immunoSEQ multiplex PCR reads with MiXCR, one row per CDR3 protein. The table shows fewer than 150,000 distinct CDR3 sequences, with about 90% occurring only once. Specimen: CD8+ T cells from PBMCs. The receptor source for this set is a human donor with multiple sclerosis.

The V gene is TRBV30, the J gene TRBJ1-2; D unresolved. The CDR3 loop spans 15 amino acids. CDR1 and CDR2 (germline): GTSNPN, SVGIG (reference sequence). V was shortened by 2 bases and J by 7 bases, with 20 bases between the two germline ends. CDR3 bases: TGTGCCTGGAGTCCCTCTACGGGCCCCCGGGCTGGCTACACCTTC. Encoded protein: CAWSPSTGPRAGYTF.

CDR3 region: CASSDKGETYYEQYF. In DNA form, the CDR3 reads TGCGCCAGCAGCGATAAAGGGGAGACGTACTACGAGCAGTACTTC. The chain carries TRBV4-1 and TRBJ2-7; either TRBD1 or TRBD2 may supply D (5 bases each). The CDR3 spans 15 residues. Germline CDR1 reads MGHRA; CDR2 reads YSYEKL. V lost 5 bases and J 3 bases, leaving 17 bases between the germline ends.

The J gene is TRBJ1-1, the V gene TRBV5-1; 8 positions agree with TRBD1. Germline V gene lookup returns CDR1 SGHRS and CDR2 YFSETQ. CDR3 length equals 16 residues. V shed 3 bases and J 3 bases; nucleotides not matched to a gene: 10. The CDR3 protein is CASSSRTGTGYTEAFF. The CDR3 DNA sequence: TGCGCCAGCAGCTCCCGGACAGGGACGGGTTACACTGAAGCTTTCTTT.